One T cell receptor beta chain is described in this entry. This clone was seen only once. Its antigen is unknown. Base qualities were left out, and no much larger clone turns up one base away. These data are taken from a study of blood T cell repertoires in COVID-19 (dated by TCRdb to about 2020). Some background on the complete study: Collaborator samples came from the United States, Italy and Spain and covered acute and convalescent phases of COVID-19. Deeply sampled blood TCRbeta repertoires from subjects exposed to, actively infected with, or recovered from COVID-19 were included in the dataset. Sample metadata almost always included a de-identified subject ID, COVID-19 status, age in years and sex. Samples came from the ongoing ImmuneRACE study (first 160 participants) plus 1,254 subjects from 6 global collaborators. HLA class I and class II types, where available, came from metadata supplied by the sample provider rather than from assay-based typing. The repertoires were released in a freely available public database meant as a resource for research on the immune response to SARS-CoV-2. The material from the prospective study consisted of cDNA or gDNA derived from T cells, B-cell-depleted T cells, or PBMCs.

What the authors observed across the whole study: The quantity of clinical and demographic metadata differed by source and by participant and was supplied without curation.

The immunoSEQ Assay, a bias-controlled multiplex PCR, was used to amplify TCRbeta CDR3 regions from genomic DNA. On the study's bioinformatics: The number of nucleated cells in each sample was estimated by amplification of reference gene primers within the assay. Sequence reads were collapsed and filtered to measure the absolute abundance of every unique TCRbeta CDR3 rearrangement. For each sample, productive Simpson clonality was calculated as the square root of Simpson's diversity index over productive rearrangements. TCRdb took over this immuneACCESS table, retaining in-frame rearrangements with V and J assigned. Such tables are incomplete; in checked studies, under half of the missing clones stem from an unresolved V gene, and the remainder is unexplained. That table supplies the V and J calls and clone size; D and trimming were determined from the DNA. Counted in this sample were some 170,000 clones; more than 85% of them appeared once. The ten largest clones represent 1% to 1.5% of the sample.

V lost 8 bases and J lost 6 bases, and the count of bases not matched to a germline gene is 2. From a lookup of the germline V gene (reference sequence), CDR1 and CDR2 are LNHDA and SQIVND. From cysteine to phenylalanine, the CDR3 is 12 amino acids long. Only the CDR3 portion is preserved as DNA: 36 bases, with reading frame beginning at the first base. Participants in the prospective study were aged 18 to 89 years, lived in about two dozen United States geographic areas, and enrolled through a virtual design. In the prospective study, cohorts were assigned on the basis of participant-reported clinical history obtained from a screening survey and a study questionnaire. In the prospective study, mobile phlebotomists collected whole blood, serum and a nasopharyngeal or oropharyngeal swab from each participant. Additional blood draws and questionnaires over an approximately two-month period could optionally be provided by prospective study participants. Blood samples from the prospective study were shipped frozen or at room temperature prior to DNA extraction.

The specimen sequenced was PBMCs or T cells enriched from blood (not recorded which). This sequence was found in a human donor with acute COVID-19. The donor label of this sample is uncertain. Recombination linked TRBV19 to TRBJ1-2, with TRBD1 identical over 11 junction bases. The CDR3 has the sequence CASQDRGHGYTF. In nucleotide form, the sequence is TGTGCCAGTCAGGACAGGGGGCATGGCTACACCTTC.